This TCR beta chain was recovered during a study of blood T cell repertoires in COVID-19. The wider study: T cells, B-cell-depleted T cells, or PBMCs provided the cDNA or gDNA that served as material.

J was trimmed by 3 bases and V by 4 bases; bases with no gene match: 9. The CDR3 runs 16 residues. The germline V gene has CDR1 SGHTA and CDR2 FQGNSA. Methods used by the authors: Reference gene primer amplification yielded estimated nucleated cell counts. Produced via immunoSEQ multiplex PCR; TCRdb's table is partial and in-frame only. That table is the source of V, J and clone size, and D and trimming were worked out from the DNA. This sample has 120,000 to 150,000 clones, with approximately 88% found just once. Sequencing used peripheral blood. V usage is TRBV7-2 and J usage is TRBJ2-1, with TRBD1 identical over 7 bases. The clonotype was recovered from a man aged 55 to 69 with active or convalescent COVID-19. This CDR3 is CASSYRTGLDYNEQFF. The DNA for the CDR3 is TGTGCCAGCAGCTACAGGACAGGTTTGGACTACAATGAGCAGTTCTTC.